Each of the 11 T cell receptor beta chains below was sequenced from the same sample in a study of blood T cell repertoires in COVID-19. Profiled with immunoSEQ multiplex PCR; TCRdb holds only in-frame clones, not every one. The sample yields some 120,000 clones, roughly 86% seen once. Sample: peripheral blood. Every receptor here comes from a human donor in a cohort sampled during active COVID-19.

The chain joins TRBV5-1 to TRBJ1-1; TRBD1 might be the D (5 bases). Germline V CDR1 and CDR2: SGHRS, YFSETQ. The ends were cut back, 4 bases at V and 4 bases at J, with 14 bases in the middle. The CDR3 loop spans 14 amino acids. As DNA, the CDR3 is TGCGCCAGCAGCAGGGAGGGGTGGGCCACTGAAGCTTTCTTT. Translating gives CASSREGWATEAFF.

This rearrangement joins TRBV3-1 (or the pseudogene TRBV3-2) to TRBJ1-1, with 7 bases identical to TRBD1. The CDR3 spans 14 residues. With 3 bases clipped from V and 5 bases from J, the junction kept 6 bases outside the gene matches. CDR1 and CDR2 (germline): LGHDT, YNNKEL (reference sequence). CDR3 in amino acids: CASSQKGAGTEAFF. For the CDR3, the DNA is TGTGCCAGCAGCCAGAAGGGGGCAGGAACTGAAGCTTTCTTT.

V usage is TRBV4-2 and J usage is TRBJ2-3; 14 bases match TRBD2. The CDR3 sequence is 16 residues long. Germline CDR1 LGHNA, CDR2 YNFKEQ. V was clipped by 4 bases and J by 0 bases; unmatched bases: 0. CDR3 DNA: TGTGCCAGCAGCCGACTAGCGGGGGGGAGCACAGATACGCAGTATTTT. Protein sequence: CASSRLAGGSTDTQYF.

The genes are TRBV7-2 and TRBJ2-3; D not resolved. Trimming pared 2 bases from V and 2 bases from J, leaving 11 bases between. The CDR3 runs to 15 residues. Germline loops: CDR1 SGHTA, CDR2 FQGNSA. CDR3: CASSLSQGDTDTQYF. In DNA, the CDR3 is TGTGCCAGCAGCTTATCCCAAGGAGACACAGATACGCAGTATTTT.

This clone was detected only once. The V and J genes are TRBV19 and TRBJ2-5, with a possible D match to TRBD1 (5 bases). Germline CDR1 and CDR2: LNHDA and SQIVND (reference sequence). Trimming left V 6 bases short and J 5 bases short, with 16 bases between. The length of the CDR3 is 14 residues. The CDR3 loop reads CASSRRAGRETQYF. The CDR3, as DNA: TGTGCCAGTAGCCGTCGGGCAGGGCGGGAGACCCAGTACTTC.

The chain is built from TRBV5-1 and TRBJ2-7; 8 positions match TRBD1. The CDR3 covers 16 residues. V lost 2 bases and J lost 4; bases outside the gene matches: 11. CDR1 SGHRS and CDR2 YFSETQ come from the germline V gene. The CDR3 sequence: CASSLGLQGAGYEQYF. CDR3 coding DNA: TGCGCCAGCAGCTTAGGACTCCAGGGGGCAGGGTACGAGCAGTACTTC.

This chain connects TRBV18 to TRBJ1-5, with D perhaps matching TRBD1 (5 bases). Germline assignment: CDR1 KGHSH and CDR2 LQKENI. This CDR3 spans 14 amino acids. V gave up 3 bases and J gave up 4 bases, with 10 bases separating them. CDR3 coding DNA: TGTGCCAGCTCACCCCCGGGGGAAAATCAGCCCCAGCATTTT. This translates into CASSPPGENQPQHF.

V usage is TRBV27 and J usage is TRBJ2-3, with 10 bases matching TRBD2. The CDR3 extends over 17 amino acids. Looked up from germline, CDR1 is MNHEY and CDR2 is SMNVEV (reference sequence). Losses at the gene ends were 7 bases for V and 4 bases for J; bases not matched to a gene: 14. The CDR3 is CASNPWGVAGGPDTQYF. The CDR3, as DNA: TGTGCCAGCAATCCCTGGGGGGTAGCGGGGGGTCCAGATACGCAGTATTTT.

This chain links TRBV3-1 (or the pseudogene TRBV3-2) with TRBJ1-2; D is ambiguous. The CDR3 extends over 16 amino acids. V shed 0 bases and J shed 6 bases, with 17 bases lying between them. From germline, CDR1 is LGHDT and CDR2 YNNKEL (reference sequence). CDR3 sequence (DNA): TGTGCCAGCAGCCAAGATGGGCGCCAGGCTGCAAATGGCTACACCTTC. It encodes CASSQDGRQAANGYTF.

CDR3 sequence reads: CATGTPEETQYF. The CDR3 bases are TGTGCCACCGGGACTCCTGAAGAGACCCAGTACTTC. The gene calls are TRBV24-1 and TRBJ2-5, with D possibly TRBD2 on 6 matching bases. CDR1 is KGHDR and CDR2 is SFDVKD in the germline V gene. Trimming took off 9 bases at V and 3 bases at J, with 10 bases between the two ends. The CDR3 spans 12 residues.

This chain links TRBV7-9 with TRBJ1-3; D remains ambiguous. Germline CDR1 SEHNR, CDR2 FQNEAQ (reference sequence). The length of the CDR3 is 15 residues. With 4 bases removed from V and 0 bases from J, the gap between germline ends came to 10 bases. CDR3 sequence: CASSSLASSGNTIYF. As DNA, the CDR3 is TGTGCCAGCAGCTCGTTAGCGAGCTCTGGAAACACCATATATTTT.